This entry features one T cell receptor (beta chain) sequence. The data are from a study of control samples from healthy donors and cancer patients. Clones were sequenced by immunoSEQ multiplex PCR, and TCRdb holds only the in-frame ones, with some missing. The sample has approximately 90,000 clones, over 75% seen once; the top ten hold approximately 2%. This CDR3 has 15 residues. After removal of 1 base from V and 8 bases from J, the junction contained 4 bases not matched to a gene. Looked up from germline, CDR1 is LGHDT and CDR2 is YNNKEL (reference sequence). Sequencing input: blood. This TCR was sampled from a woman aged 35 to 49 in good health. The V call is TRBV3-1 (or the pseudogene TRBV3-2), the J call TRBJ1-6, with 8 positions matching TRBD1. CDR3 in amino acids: CASSQGQGADSPLHF. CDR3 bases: TGTGCCAGCAGCCAAGGCCAGGGGGCTGATTCACCCCTCCACTTT.